This T cell receptor beta chain derives from a study of blood T cell repertoires in COVID-19. Germline loops: CDR1 ENHRY, CDR2 SYGVKD. Losses at the gene ends were 6 bases for V and 7 bases for J; bases not matched to a gene: 14. The length of the CDR3 is 16 residues. TCRdb's table, derived via immunoSEQ multiplex PCR, lists solely in-frame clones and lacks some. The sample includes about 340,000 clones, around 83% of them seen just once. The chain combines TRBV10-3 with TRBJ1-2, with 10 bases matching TRBD1. This receptor was identified in a man aged 25 to 45 with active or convalescent COVID-19. Sequenced sample: peripheral blood. CDR3 in amino acids: CAISQSGTGAIRGYTF. DNA of the CDR3: TGTGCCATCAGCCAGTCGGGGACAGGGGCAATCCGTGGCTACACCTTC.